This TCR beta chain was identified in a study of cytomegalovirus exposure and HLA in healthy donors. Study-level findings and limits: In vitro experiments confirmed that three CMV-associated chains were specific for CMV antigens. In a later analysis, CMV-associated beta chains were mostly HLA-associated, it appeared.

Comment on this clone: Its target is not known.

The CDR3 has 13 amino acids. With V trimmed by 6 bases and J by 4 bases, 1 base remained unmatched. Germline V gene lookup returns CDR1 KGHSH and CDR2 LQKENI. The study ran its PCR with 60 Vbeta and 13 Jbeta primers. This table comes from immunoSEQ multiplex PCR, and its TCRdb copy is limited to in-frame clones, with some not included. This sample yields 85,000 to 120,000 clones, of which more than 70% are seen a single time; roughly 8.9% belongs to the top ten. The TCR sequence derives from a male donor in good health and CMV-seropositive. The source material was PBMCs. The V call is TRBV18, the J call TRBJ2-3, with 10 bases aligning to TRBD1. The CDR3 spells CASSTGGADTQYF. CDR3 coding DNA: TGTGCCAGCTCGACAGGGGGCGCAGATACGCAGTATTTT.